These 29 T cell receptor beta chains came from one sample sequenced in a study of cytomegalovirus exposure and HLA in healthy donors. The primer mix had 60 Vbeta and 13 Jbeta primers. TCRdb's table, derived via immunoSEQ multiplex PCR, lists solely in-frame clones and lacks some. The repertoire table contains about 70,000 clones. The sequenced sample consisted of PBMCs. These receptors all come from a woman in her 30s in good health and CMV-seronegative.

The CDR3 region has the DNA TGTGCCATCAGTCGGACTAGCGAGCAGGGGGAGCTGTTTTTT. Translation: CAISRTSEQGELFF. J is TRBJ2-2 and V is TRBV10-3, with 9 bases matching TRBD2. This CDR3 region has 14 residues. Germline CDR1 reads ENHRY; CDR2 reads SYGVKD. Trimming took 5 bases from V and 8 from J; bases not matched to a gene: 6.

This chain joins TRBV29-1 and TRBJ2-5, with TRBD1 as a possible D gene (6 bases). With 7 bases removed from V and 5 bases from J, the gap between germline ends came to 11 bases. Germline V gene sequence: CDR1 SQVTM, CDR2 ANQGSEA. The CDR3 consists of 11 residues. The CDR3 region is CSAQGLETQYF. CDR3 DNA: TGCAGCGCTCAGGGGTTGGAGACCCAGTACTTC. The full variable domain, completed using reference TRBV29-1 and TRBJ2-5, is SAVISQKPSRDICQRGTSLTIQCQVDSQVTMMFWYRQQPGQSLTLIATANQGSEATYESGFVIDKFPISRPNLTFSTLTVSNMSPEDSSIYLCSAQGLETQYFGPGTRLLVL.

Notes on this clone: Distinct nucleotide sequences in the sample also encode this CDR3. The chain links TRBV18 to TRBJ2-7; D might be TRBD2 (6 bases). The CDR3 is 15 amino acids. Between the trimmed V and J ends, which lost 2 bases and 3 bases, there was a span of 14 bases. CDR1 is KGHSH and CDR2 is LQKENI in the germline V gene. The CDR3 is CASSPSGTPNYEQYF. The CDR3 region has the DNA TGTGCCAGCTCACCATCAGGGACTCCAAACTACGAGCAGTACTTC.

The gene calls are TRBV10-3 and TRBJ2-5, with D tentatively TRBD2 (6 bases). V was clipped by 0 bases and J by 3 bases, with 8 bases between them. The CDR3 length is 14 residues. Germline-derived CDR1 and CDR2 are ENHRY and SYGVKD. As DNA, the CDR3 is TGTGCCATCAGTGAGTCGGCGGGGAAAGAGACCCAGTACTTC. It is translated as CAISESAGKETQYF.

The V call is TRBV19, the J call TRBJ1-3, with 7 positions matching TRBD1. Trimming cost V 6 bases and J 0 bases; bases outside gene matches: 5. The germline CDR1 and CDR2 sequences are LNHDA and SQIVND (reference sequence). The length of the CDR3 is 15 residues. The CDR3 spells CASRGQGGSGNTIYF. For the CDR3, the DNA is TGTGCCAGTAGAGGGCAGGGGGGCTCTGGAAACACCATATATTTT.

V gene TRBV27 combines with J gene TRBJ1-2; TRBD1 matches at 10 bases. V dropped 6 bases and J dropped 0; count of bases not matched to a gene: 4. The germline V gene has CDR1 MNHEY and CDR2 SMNVEV (reference sequence). The CDR3 extends over 15 amino acids. The CDR3 DNA reads TGTGCCAGCAGCCCGACAGGGGGCCCTAACTATGGCTACACCTTC. It encodes CASSPTGGPNYGYTF.

The chain uses TRBV9 and TRBJ2-7; 10 bases fit TRBD1. This CDR3 is 16 amino acids long. V trimming: 3 bases; J trimming: 4 bases; junction bases outside the gene matches: 10. Germline V lookup: CDR1 SGDLS, CDR2 YYNGEE. CDR3 protein: CASSAQPGQGRYEQYF. The CDR3 nucleotides are TGTGCCAGCAGCGCGCAACCGGGACAGGGGAGGTACGAGCAGTACTTC.

The chain's CDR3 is CASISAGGVQPQHF. DNA of the CDR3: TGTGCCAGTATTTCGGCAGGGGGCGTTCAGCCCCAGCATTTT. The rearrangement uses TRBV19 and TRBJ1-5; 8 bases are a match to TRBD1. Germline V gene lookup returns CDR1 LNHDA and CDR2 SQIVND (reference sequence). The CDR3 loop spans 14 amino acids. V trimming: 7 bases; J trimming: 6 bases; junction bases outside the gene matches: 8.

The chain is built from TRBV7-9 and TRBJ1-1; TRBD1 agrees at 8 bases. In germline, CDR1 is SEHNR, CDR2 FQNEAQ (reference sequence). This CDR3 region has 13 residues. V trimming: 4 bases; J trimming: 5 bases; junction bases outside the gene matches: 3. CDR3 in amino acids: CASSWTGRTEAFF. The CDR3 DNA reads as TGTGCCAGCAGCTGGACAGGGAGGACTGAAGCTTTCTTT.

This chain connects TRBV6-1 to TRBJ2-1, with 7 bases identical to TRBD1. Germline V lookup: CDR1 MNHNS, CDR2 SASEGT. The ends lost 4 bases at V and 6 bases at J; junction bases unmatched: 9. This CDR3 has 15 residues. Written as DNA, the CDR3 is TGTGCCAGCAGTGCCGGACAGGCAGGGGGCAATGAGCAGTTCTTC. Its protein is CASSAGQAGGNEQFF.

V is TRBV5-1 and J is TRBJ2-7; 9 bases agree with TRBD2. Per the germline V gene, CDR1 is SGHRS and CDR2 is YFSETQ. The ends lost 2 bases at V and 4 bases at J; junction bases unmatched: 10. The CDR3 contains 16 residues. For the CDR3, the DNA is TGCGCCAGCAGCTTAATGATTAGCGGGGGCCATTACGAGCAGTACTTC. The encoded protein is CASSLMISGGHYEQYF.

V is TRBV27 and J is TRBJ1-6; possible D gene TRBD1, 6 bases. The CDR3 totals 13 residues. The germline V gene has CDR1 MNHEY and CDR2 SMNVEV (reference sequence). The germline V and J ends were trimmed by 8 bases and 14 bases, with 19 bases remaining between them. CDR3 region: CASGGPLRGSLHF. DNA for the CDR3: TGTGCCAGCGGGGGCCCGCTCCGAGGATCCCTCCACTTT.

The chain has TRBV6-6 and TRBJ2-7, with 11 bases that match TRBD1. CDR1 and CDR2 from the germline V gene are MNHNY and SVGAGI (reference sequence). CDR3 length: 16 residues. V gave up 6 bases and J gave up 2 bases; unmatched junction bases: 9. CDR3 sequence reads: CASRSLGQGVTYEQYF. The DNA for the CDR3 is TGTGCCAGCAGGTCCCTGGGACAGGGGGTCACCTACGAGCAGTACTTC.

The chain uses TRBV28 and TRBJ2-7, with 9 bases that match TRBD1. The CDR3 covers 18 residues. CDR1 and CDR2 (germline): MDHEN, SYDVKM. The V and J ends lost 5 bases and 6 bases, in that order; junction bases with no gene match: 20. The chain's CDR3 is CASSPRPTGTGFTAEQYF. CDR3 nucleotide sequence: TGTGCCAGCAGTCCCCGCCCGACCGGGACAGGGTTCACCGCCGAGCAGTACTTC.

CDR3 in amino acids: CASSLQGVNTEAFF. As DNA, the CDR3 is TGTGCCAGCAGCCTACAGGGGGTGAACACTGAAGCTTTCTTT. This sequence joins TRBV5-5 and TRBJ1-1; 8 bases map to TRBD1. With V trimmed by 4 bases and J by 0 bases, 2 bases remained unmatched. Germline CDR1 is SGHKS and CDR2 is YYEKEE (reference sequence). This CDR3 is built from 14 residues.

This chain uses TRBV27 with TRBJ2-7, with 12 bases that match TRBD1. After removal of 5 bases from V and 5 bases from J, the junction contained 13 bases not matched to a gene. The CDR3 runs 17 residues. Per the germline V gene, CDR1 is MNHEY and CDR2 is SMNVEV (reference sequence). The CDR3 DNA reads as TGTGCCAGCAGTCCCCCGGCGGGGGACAGGGGGCGCAACGAGCAGTACTTC. It codes for CASSPPAGDRGRNEQYF.

The chain employs TRBV6-6 and TRBJ1-1, with a tentative D call TRBD1 (5 bases). CDR3 length: 12 amino acids. The V end lost 2 bases, the J end lost 8 bases, and 9 bases lay between the germline ends. Germline CDR1 and CDR2: MNHNY and SVGAGI (reference sequence). Here the CDR3 DNA reads TGTGCCAGCAGTTACCCGGACATCGAAGCTTTCTTT. Its protein product is CASSYPDIEAFF.

The chain has TRBV4-1 and TRBJ2-7, with 8 bases fitting TRBD2. CDR3 length equals 14 residues. V lost 1 base, J lost 1 base, and 0 bases stayed unmatched. In germline, CDR1 is MGHRA, CDR2 YSYEKL. The CDR3 nucleotides read TGCGCCAGCAGCCAAGTAGCGGGGTCCTACGAGCAGTACTTC. Translated: CASSQVAGSYEQYF.

The chain links TRBV30 to TRBJ2-7; 10 bases match TRBD1. CDR3 size: 13 residues. The V gene's germline CDR1 is GTSNPN and CDR2 SVGIG (reference sequence). V lost 4 bases to trimming and J lost 6 bases; unmatched junction nucleotides: 6. The CDR3 loop reads CAWTQGTGVEQYF. Written as DNA, the CDR3 is TGTGCCTGGACCCAGGGGACAGGGGTCGAGCAGTACTTC.

The chain carries TRBV7-8 and TRBJ1-1, with unresolved D. CDR1 is SGHVS and CDR2 is FQNEAQ in the germline V gene. CDR3 length equals 14 residues. Between the trimmed V and J ends, which lost 3 bases and 0 bases, there was a span of 8 bases. CDR3 protein: CASSLGELNTEAFF. CDR3 nucleotide sequence: TGTGCCAGCAGCTTGGGCGAATTGAACACTGAAGCTTTCTTT.

This CDR3 is CASSTSGTRSEQFF. CDR3 nucleotide sequence: TGTGCCAGCAGCACCTCCGGGACTAGAAGCGAGCAGTTCTTC. The chain recombines TRBV9 with TRBJ2-1; the match to TRBD2 covers 8 bases. Germline CDR1 SGDLS, CDR2 YYNGEE. CDR3 length: 14 amino acids. J lost 10 bases, V lost 4 bases, and 10 bases had no gene match.

The rearrangement links TRBV6-5 to TRBJ2-5, with a possible D match to TRBD2 (5 bases). Trimming stripped 0 bases from V and 4 bases from J, with 9 bases between. Per the germline V gene, CDR1 is MNHEY and CDR2 is SVGAGI. This CDR3 contains 14 residues. CDR3 amino acids: CASSYSRGVETQYF. In DNA form, the CDR3 reads TGTGCCAGCAGTTACTCACGGGGAGTAGAGACCCAGTACTTC.

In regard to this clone: Mismatch with germline at one junction end may stem from a read error. The CDR3 DNA reads TGTGCCTGGGGGGCGGGGGGACAGGGGAACTTC. The encoded protein is CAWGAGGQGNF. The chain has TRBV30 and TRBJ2-7; TRBD1 matches 10 bases. The CDR3 spans 11 residues. The germline V gene encodes CDR1 GTSNPN and CDR2 SVGIG (reference sequence).

The rearrangement links TRBV6-6 to TRBJ1-5; D is uncertain. With 7 bases removed from V and 5 bases from J, the gap between germline ends came to 21 bases. The CDR3 consists of 16 residues. Germline V gene lookup returns CDR1 MNHNY and CDR2 SVGAGI (reference sequence). The chain's CDR3 is CASIIFRRSTHQPQHF. The CDR3, as DNA: TGTGCCAGCATTATTTTCCGGCGGAGCACCCATCAGCCCCAGCATTTT.

The CDR3 loop reads CASSQGLRGSSYEQYF. CDR3 sequence (DNA): TGTGCCAGCAGCCAAGGGCTGCGGGGGAGCTCCTACGAGCAGTACTTC. V usage is TRBV14 and J usage is TRBJ2-7; 7 bases match TRBD2. The CDR3 is 16 residues long. Germline trimming cut 1 base from V and 0 bases from J; bases unmatched to any gene: 6. Germline V gene sequence: CDR1 SGHDN, CDR2 FVKESK.

The chain combines TRBV4-1 with TRBJ2-7; D might be TRBD1 (5 bases). This CDR3 contains 15 residues. The germline V and J ends were trimmed by 1 base and 5 bases, with 15 bases remaining between them. CDR1 is MGHRA, CDR2 YSYEKL, per germline. The CDR3 DNA reads as TGCGCCAGCAGCCAAGGACCAGGGCGCCTGGACGAGCAGTACTTC. Amino acids: CASSQGPGRLDEQYF.

J is TRBJ1-2 and V is TRBV29-1; D possibly corresponds to TRBD1 (5 bases). Deletions cut 6 bases from V and 4 bases from J, with 9 bases between. Germline V gene sequence: CDR1 SQVTM, CDR2 ANQGSEA. This CDR3 has 11 residues. CDR3 loop: CSVGPGYGYTF. CDR3 nucleotides: TGCAGCGTGGGGCCCGGCTATGGCTACACCTTC.

The chain uses TRBV5-6 and TRBJ1-2; D gene uncertain. CDR3 length: 13 amino acids. Trimming removed 2 bases at V and 6 bases at J, with 11 bases between. Germline values: CDR1 SGHDT, CDR2 YYEEEE. The chain's CDR3 is CASSFGTVDGYTF. As DNA, the CDR3 is TGTGCCAGCAGCTTCGGCACAGTGGATGGCTACACCTTC.

V usage is TRBV2 and J usage is TRBJ1-5, with 7 bases that match TRBD1. The CDR3 runs 15 residues. CDR1 and CDR2 (germline): SNHLY, FYNNEI. The V segment lost 6 bases and the J segment 1 base; nucleotides outside the gene matches: 6. CDR3 DNA sequence: TGTGCCAGCAGCAGCAACAGGGGAAGCAATCAGCCCCAGCATTTT. Translating gives CASSSNRGSNQPQHF.